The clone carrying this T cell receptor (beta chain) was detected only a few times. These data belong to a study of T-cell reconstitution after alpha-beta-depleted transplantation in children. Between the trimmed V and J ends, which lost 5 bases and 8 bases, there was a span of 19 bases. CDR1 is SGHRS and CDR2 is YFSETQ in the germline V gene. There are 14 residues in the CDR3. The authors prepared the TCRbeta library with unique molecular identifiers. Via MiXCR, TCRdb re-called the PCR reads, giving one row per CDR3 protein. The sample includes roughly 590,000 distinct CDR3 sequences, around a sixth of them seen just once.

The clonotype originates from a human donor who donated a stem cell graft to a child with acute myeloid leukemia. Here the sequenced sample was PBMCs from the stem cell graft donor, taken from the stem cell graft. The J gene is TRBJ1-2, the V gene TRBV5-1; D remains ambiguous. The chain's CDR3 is CASSSSVALGGYTF. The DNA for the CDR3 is TGCGCCAGCAGTTCCTCAGTGGCCCTTGGGGGCTACACCTTC.